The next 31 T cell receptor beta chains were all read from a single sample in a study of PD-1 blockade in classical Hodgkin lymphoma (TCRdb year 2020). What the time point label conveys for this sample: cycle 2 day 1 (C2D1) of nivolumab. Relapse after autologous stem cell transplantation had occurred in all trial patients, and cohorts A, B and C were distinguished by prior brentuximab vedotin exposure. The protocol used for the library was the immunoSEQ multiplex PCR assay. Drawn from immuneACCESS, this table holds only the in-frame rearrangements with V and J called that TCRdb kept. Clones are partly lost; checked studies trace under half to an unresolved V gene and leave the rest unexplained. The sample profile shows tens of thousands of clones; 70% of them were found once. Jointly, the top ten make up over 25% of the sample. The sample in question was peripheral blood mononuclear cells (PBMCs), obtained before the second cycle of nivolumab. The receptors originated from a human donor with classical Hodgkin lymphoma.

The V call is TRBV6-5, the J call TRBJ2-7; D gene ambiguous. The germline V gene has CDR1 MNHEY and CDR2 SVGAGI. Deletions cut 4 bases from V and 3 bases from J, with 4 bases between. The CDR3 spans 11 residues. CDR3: CASSLGYEQYV. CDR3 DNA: TGTGCCAGCAGTTTAGGCTACGAGCAGTACGTC.

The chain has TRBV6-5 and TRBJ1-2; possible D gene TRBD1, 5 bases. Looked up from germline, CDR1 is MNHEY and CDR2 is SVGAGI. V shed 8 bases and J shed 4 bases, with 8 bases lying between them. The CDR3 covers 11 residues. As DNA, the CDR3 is TGTGCCAGCCGACAGACCTATGGCTACACCTTC. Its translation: CASRQTYGYTF.

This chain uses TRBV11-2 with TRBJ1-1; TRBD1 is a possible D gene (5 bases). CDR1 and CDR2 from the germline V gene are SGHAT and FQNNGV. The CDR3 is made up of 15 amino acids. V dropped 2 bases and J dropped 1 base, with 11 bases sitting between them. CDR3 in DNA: TGTGCCAGCAGCTTAAAGCCTACAGGGAACACTGAAGCTTTCTTT. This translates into CASSLKPTGNTEAFF.

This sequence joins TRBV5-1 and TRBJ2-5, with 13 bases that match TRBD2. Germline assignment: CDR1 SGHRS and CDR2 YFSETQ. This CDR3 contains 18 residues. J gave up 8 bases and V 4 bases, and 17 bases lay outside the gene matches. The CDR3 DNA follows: TGCGCCAGCAGCCAGGGACTAGCGGGGTTCGCCTTTCAAGCAACCCAGTACTTC. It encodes CASSQGLAGFAFQATQYF. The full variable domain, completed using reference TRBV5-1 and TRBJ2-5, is KAGVTQTPRYLIKTRGQQVTLSCSPISGHRSVSWYQQTPGQGLQFLFEYFSETQRNKGNFPGRFSGRQFSNSRSEMNVSTLELGDSALYLCASSQGLAGFAFQATQYFGPGTRLLVL.

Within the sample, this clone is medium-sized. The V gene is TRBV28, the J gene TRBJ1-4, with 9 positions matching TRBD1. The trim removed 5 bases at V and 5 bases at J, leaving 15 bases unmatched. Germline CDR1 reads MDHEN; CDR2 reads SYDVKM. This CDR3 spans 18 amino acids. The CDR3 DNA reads TGTGCCAGCAGTCCGCCCCGGGACAGGGTGGAACTAAATGAAAAACTGTTTTTT. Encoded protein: CASSPPRDRVELNEKLFF. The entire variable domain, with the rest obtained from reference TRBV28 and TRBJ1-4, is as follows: DVKVTQSSRYLVKRTGEKVFLECVQDMDHENMFWYRQDPGLGLRLIYFSYDVKMKEKGDIPEGYSVSREKKERFSLILESASTNQTSMYLCASSPPRDRVELNEKLFFGSGTQLSVL.

CDR3 DNA: TGTGCCAGCAGCTCTTGGTCAAGGGCCGAGCAGTACGTC. This encodes CASSSWSRAEQYV. The genes are TRBV27 and TRBJ2-7; D gene unclear. V lost 6 bases and J 6 bases, leaving 15 bases between the germline ends. This CDR3 is 13 amino acids long. The V gene's germline CDR1 is MNHEY and CDR2 SMNVEV (reference sequence).

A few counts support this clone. The DNA of the CDR3 is TGTGCCAGCAGGGATACACAGAACACTGAAGCTTTCTTT. This codes for CASRDTQNTEAFF. V usage is TRBV28 and J usage is TRBJ1-1; D unclear. Germline V gives CDR1 MDHEN, CDR2 SYDVKM. There are 13 residues in the CDR3. Trimming shortened V by 6 bases and J by 1 base, and 9 bases separated the two germline ends.

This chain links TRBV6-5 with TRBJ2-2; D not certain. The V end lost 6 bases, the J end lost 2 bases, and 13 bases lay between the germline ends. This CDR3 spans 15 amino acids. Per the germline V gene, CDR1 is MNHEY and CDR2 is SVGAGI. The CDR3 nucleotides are TGTGCCAGCAGCCGTCACGCACAAAACACCGGGGAGCTGTTTTTT. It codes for CASSRHAQNTGELFF.

The CDR3 is CASSHSGGRSPTQYF. CDR3 in DNA: TGTGCCAGCAGCCACAGCGGGGGAAGGAGCCCGACCCAGTACTTC. The V call is TRBV7-2, the J call TRBJ2-5; 8 nucleotides agree with TRBD2. Germline CDR1 SGHTA, CDR2 FQGNSA. Trimming at V came to 5 bases and at J to 7 bases, leaving 12 bases not matched to a gene. The CDR3 loop spans 15 amino acids.

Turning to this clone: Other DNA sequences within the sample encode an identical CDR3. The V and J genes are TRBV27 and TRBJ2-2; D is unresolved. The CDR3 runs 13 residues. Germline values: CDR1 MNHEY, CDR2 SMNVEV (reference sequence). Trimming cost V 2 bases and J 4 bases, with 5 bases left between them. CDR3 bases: TGTGCCAGCAGTTTAAGGCTCACCGGGGAGCTGTTTTTT. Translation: CASSLRLTGELFF.

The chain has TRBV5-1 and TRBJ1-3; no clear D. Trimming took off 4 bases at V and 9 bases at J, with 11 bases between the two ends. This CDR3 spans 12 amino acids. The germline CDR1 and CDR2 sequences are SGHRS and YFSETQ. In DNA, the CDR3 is TGCGCCAGCAGCCCCGACATCGGCACCATATATTTT. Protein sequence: CASSPDIGTIYF.

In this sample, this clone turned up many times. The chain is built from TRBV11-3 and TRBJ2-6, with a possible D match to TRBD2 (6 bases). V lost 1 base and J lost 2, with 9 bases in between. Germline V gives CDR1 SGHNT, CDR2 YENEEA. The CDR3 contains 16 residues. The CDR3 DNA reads TGTGCCAGCAGCTTAGGAGGCGGGACTGGGGCCAACGTCCTGACTTTC. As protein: CASSLGGGTGANVLTF.

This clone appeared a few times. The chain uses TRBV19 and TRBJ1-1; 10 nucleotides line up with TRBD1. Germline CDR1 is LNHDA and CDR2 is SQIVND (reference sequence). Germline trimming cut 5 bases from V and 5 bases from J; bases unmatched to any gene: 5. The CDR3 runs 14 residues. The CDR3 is CASSDRGRWTEAFF. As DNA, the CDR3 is TGTGCCAGTAGTGACAGGGGGCGATGGACTGAAGCTTTCTTT. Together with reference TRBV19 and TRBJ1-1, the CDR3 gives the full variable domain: DGGITQSPKYLFRKEGQNVTLSCEQNLNHDAMYWYRQDPGQGLRLIYYSQIVNDFQKGDIAEGYSVSREKKESFPLTVTSAQKNPTAFYLCASSDRGRWTEAFFGQGTRLTVV.

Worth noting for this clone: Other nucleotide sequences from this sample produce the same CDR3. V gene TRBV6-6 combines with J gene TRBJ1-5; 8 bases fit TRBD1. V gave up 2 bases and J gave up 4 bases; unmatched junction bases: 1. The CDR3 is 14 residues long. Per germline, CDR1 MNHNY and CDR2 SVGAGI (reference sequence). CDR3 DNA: TGTGCCAGCAGTTACGGGACAGGAAATCAGCCCCAGCATTTT. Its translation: CASSYGTGNQPQHF.

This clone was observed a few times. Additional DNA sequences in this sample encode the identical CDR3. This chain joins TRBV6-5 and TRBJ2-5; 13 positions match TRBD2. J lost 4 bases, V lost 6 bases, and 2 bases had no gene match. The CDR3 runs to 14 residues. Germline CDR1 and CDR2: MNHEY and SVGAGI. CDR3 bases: TGTGCCAGCAGAGGACTAGCGGGAGTAGAGACCCAGTACTTC. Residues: CASRGLAGVETQYF.

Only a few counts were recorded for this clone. The DNA of the CDR3 is TGTGCCAGCAGCTCTAGGACGGATTCACCCCTCCACTTT. Encoded protein: CASSSRTDSPLHF. This chain links TRBV2 with TRBJ1-6, with D hard to call. Germline CDR1 SNHLY, CDR2 FYNNEI. The length of the CDR3 is 13 residues. V lost 6 bases and J lost 8, with 11 bases in between.

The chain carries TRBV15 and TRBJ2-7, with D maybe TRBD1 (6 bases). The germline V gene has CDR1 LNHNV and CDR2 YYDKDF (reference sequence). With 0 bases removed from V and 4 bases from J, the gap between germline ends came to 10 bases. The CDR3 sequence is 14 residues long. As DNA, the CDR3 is TGTGCCACCAGCAGAGATACAGGGCCTTACGAGCAGTACGTC. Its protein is CATSRDTGPYEQYV.

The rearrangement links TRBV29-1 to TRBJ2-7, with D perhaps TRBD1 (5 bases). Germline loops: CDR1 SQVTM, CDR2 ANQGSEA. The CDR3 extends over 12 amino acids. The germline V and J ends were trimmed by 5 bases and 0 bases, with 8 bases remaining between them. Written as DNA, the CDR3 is TGCAGCGTTCGCAGGGTCTCCTACGAGCAGTACTTC. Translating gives CSVRRVSYEQYF.

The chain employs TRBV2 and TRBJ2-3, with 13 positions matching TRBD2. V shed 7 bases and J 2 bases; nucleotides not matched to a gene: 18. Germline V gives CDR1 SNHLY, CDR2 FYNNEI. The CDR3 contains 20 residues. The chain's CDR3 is CASMGRRLLAGGADTDTQYF. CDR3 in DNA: TGTGCCAGCATGGGCAGGCGTTTACTAGCGGGAGGGGCTGACACAGATACGCAGTATTTT.

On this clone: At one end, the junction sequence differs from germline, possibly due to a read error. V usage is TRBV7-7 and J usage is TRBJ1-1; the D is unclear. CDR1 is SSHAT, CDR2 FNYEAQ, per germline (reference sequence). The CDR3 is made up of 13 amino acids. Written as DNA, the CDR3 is TGTGCTAGCAGCTTAGCCACAAATACTGAAGCTTTCTTT. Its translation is CASSLATNTEAFF.

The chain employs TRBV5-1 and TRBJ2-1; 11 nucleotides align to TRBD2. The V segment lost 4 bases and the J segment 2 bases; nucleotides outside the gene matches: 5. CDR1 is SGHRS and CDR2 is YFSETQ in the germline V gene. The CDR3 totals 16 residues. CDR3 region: CASSITSGGTYNEQFF. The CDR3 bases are TGCGCCAGCAGCATAACTAGCGGGGGAACCTACAATGAGCAGTTCTTC.

CDR3 amino acids: CASSEMNTEAFF. Written as DNA, the CDR3 is TGTGCCAGCAGTGAAATGAACACTGAAGCTTTCTTT. The chain couples TRBV25-1 to TRBJ1-1; D not resolved. Germline V gene data show CDR1 as MGHDK and CDR2 as SYGVNS. Trimming cost V 2 bases and J 0 bases, with 1 base left between them. CDR3 length equals 12 residues.

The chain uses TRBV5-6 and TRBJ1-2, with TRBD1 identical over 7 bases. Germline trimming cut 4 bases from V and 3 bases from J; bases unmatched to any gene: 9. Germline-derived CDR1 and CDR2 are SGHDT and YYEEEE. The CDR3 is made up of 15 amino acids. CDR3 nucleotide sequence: TGTGCCAGCAGCCGCCCGGTCAGGGGGGACTATGGCTACACCTTC. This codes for CASSRPVRGDYGYTF. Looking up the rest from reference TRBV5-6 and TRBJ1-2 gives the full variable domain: DAGVTQSPTHLIKTRGQQVTLRCSPKSGHDTVSWYQQALGQGPQFIFQYYEEEERQRGNFPDRFSGHQFPNYSSELNVNALLLGDSALYLCASSRPVRGDYGYTFGSGTRLTVV.

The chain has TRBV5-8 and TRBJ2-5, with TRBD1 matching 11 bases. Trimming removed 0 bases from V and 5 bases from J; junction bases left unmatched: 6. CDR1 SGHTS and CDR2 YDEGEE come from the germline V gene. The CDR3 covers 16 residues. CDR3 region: CASSLDAGQGGETQYF. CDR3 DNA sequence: TGTGCCAGCAGCTTGGACGCGGGACAGGGGGGGGAGACCCAGTACTTC. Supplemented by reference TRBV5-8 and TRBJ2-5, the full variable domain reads EAGVTQSPTHLIKTRGQQATLRCSPISGHTSVYWYQQALGLGLQFLLWYDEGEERNRGNFPPRFSGRQFPNYSSELNVNALELEDSALYLCASSLDAGQGGETQYFGPGTRLLVL.

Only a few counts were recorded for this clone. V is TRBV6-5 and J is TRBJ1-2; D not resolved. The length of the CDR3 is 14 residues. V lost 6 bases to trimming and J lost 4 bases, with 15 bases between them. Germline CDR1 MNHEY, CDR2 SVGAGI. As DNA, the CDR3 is TGTGCCAGCAGCCGTGATGGGCTAGGCTATGGCTACACCTTC. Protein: CASSRDGLGYGYTF.

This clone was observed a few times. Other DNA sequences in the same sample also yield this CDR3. CDR3 DNA: TGCGCCAGCAGCATAGCGGGAACAGATACGCAGTATTTT. Its translation is CASSIAGTDTQYF. This chain links TRBV5-1 with TRBJ2-3; 8 bases line up with TRBD2. The V gene's germline CDR1 is SGHRS and CDR2 YFSETQ. The J segment lost 3 bases and the V segment lost 4 bases, leaving 1 base of the junction unmatched. The CDR3 consists of 13 residues.

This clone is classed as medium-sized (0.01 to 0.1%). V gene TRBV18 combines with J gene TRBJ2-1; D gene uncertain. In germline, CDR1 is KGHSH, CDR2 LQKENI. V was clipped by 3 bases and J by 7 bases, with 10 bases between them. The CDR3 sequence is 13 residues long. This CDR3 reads CASSPIGRNEQFF. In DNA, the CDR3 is TGTGCCAGCTCACCGATCGGGCGGAATGAGCAGTTCTTC.

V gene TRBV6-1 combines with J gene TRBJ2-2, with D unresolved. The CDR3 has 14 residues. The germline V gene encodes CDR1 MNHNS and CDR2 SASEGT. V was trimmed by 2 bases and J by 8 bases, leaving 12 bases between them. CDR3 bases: TGTGCCAGCAGTGAAACTGGGGTTGCGGGGGAGCTGTTTTTT. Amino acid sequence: CASSETGVAGELFF.

As DNA, the CDR3 is TGTGCCAGCAGTCAGGGGGGAGGCGCCACAGGGCAGTTCTTC. Its protein product is CASSQGGGATGQFF. J is TRBJ2-1 and V is TRBV6-5; TRBD1 is a possible D gene (7 bases). The CDR3 runs 14 residues. The V end lost 5 bases, the J end lost 12 bases, and 20 bases lay between the germline ends. Germline values: CDR1 MNHEY, CDR2 SVGAGI.

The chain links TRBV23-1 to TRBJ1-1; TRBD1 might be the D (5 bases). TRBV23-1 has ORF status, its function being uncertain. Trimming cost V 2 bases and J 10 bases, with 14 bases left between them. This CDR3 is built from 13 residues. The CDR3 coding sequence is TGCGCCAGCAGTCAAGAAAGGGGACCGGGAGCTTTCTTT. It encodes CASSQERGPGAFF.

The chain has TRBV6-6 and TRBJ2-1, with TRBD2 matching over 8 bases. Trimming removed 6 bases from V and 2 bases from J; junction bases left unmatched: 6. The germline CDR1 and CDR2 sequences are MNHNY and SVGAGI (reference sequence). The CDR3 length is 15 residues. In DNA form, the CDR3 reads TGTGCCAGCAGGGATCGGACTAGCCCCTACAATGAGCAGTTCTTC. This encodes CASRDRTSPYNEQFF.